These 30 T cell receptor beta chains were all obtained from the same sample, sequenced in a study of brain T cells in children with intractable seizures. TCRdb keeps only in-frame clones here, not all; method: immunoSEQ multiplex PCR. This table has about 110,000 clones, around 94% appearing once. The specimen was peripheral blood, collected at surgery. These receptors were taken from a boy under two years old with hemimegalencephaly and intractable seizures.

This chain's CDR3 is CASSSTSVGGITDTQYF. The CDR3 DNA reads TGTGCCAGCAGCTCCACCAGCGTCGGGGGAATCACAGATACGCAGTATTTT. The rearrangement joins TRBV7-2 to TRBJ2-3; TRBD2 might be the D (6 bases). The CDR3 totals 17 residues. V dropped 4 bases and J dropped 2 bases, with 19 bases sitting between them. Germline V gene sequence: CDR1 SGHTA, CDR2 FQGNSA.

The chain joins TRBV7-2 to TRBJ2-1, with unresolved D. V lost 5 bases and J 0 bases, leaving 11 bases between the germline ends. The CDR3 consists of 15 residues. In germline, CDR1 is SGHTA, CDR2 FQGNSA. In DNA form, the CDR3 reads TGTGCCAGCAGCCCCCGGACGAGCTCCTACAATGAGCAGTTCTTC. Its protein is CASSPRTSSYNEQFF.

As regards this clone: This sample also contains other DNA sequences that code for the same CDR3. The rearrangement uses TRBV7-3 and TRBJ2-7; the match to TRBD1 covers 9 bases. CDR3 length: 13 residues. The germline V gene encodes CDR1 SGHTA and CDR2 FQGTGA. V gave up 2 bases and J gave up 4 bases; unmatched junction bases: 0. For the CDR3, the DNA is TGTGCCAGCAGCTTAGGGACAGGGTACGAGCAGTACTTC. It yields the protein CASSLGTGYEQYF. Complete variable domain (other parts from reference TRBV7-3 and TRBJ2-7): GAGVSQTPSNKVTEKGKYVELRCDPISGHTALYWYRQSLGQGPEFLIYFQGTGAADDSGLPNDRFFAVRPEGSVSTLKIQRTERGDSAVYLCASSLGTGYEQYFGPGTRLTVT.

Concerning this clone itself: Different DNA sequences within this sample yield the same CDR3. The rearrangement links TRBV12-5 to TRBJ2-1; the D is unclear. This CDR3 has 14 residues. Germline V gives CDR1 LGHNT, CDR2 FRNRAP. Trimming took 1 base from V and 2 from J, leaving 6 bases between them. This CDR3 reads CASGLGRTYNEQFF. CDR3 coding DNA: TGTGCTAGTGGTTTGGGGCGGACCTACAATGAGCAGTTCTTC.

V and J are TRBV6-5 and TRBJ1-2; 8 bases are a match to TRBD1. From germline, CDR1 is MNHEY and CDR2 SVGAGI. Germline trimming cut 7 bases from V and 1 base from J; bases unmatched to any gene: 5. The CDR3 covers 14 residues. DNA for the CDR3: TGTGCCAGCAATCCGGGACAGGATAACTATGGCTACACCTTC. It yields the protein CASNPGQDNYGYTF.

The chain joins TRBV9 to TRBJ1-5; no firm D call. Deletions cut 1 base from V and 8 bases from J, with 4 bases between. Germline V CDR1 and CDR2: SGDLS, YYNGEE. The CDR3 runs 11 residues. For the CDR3, the DNA is TGTGCCAGCAGCGTACCCAAGCCCCAGCATTTT. This codes for CASSVPKPQHF.

The genes are TRBV28 and TRBJ2-7, with a possible D match to TRBD1 (7 bases). In germline, CDR1 is MDHEN, CDR2 SYDVKM. The ends were cut back, 5 bases at V and 3 bases at J, with 29 bases in the middle. The CDR3 sequence is 19 residues long. The CDR3 region has the DNA TGTGCCAGCAGTCCCAGGACCGGGGGACAGCCTTTGGTGAACTACGAGCAGTACTTC. Its protein product is CASSPRTGGQPLVNYEQYF.

This chain joins TRBV27 and TRBJ2-3; D uncertain. This CDR3 has 14 residues. Germline-derived CDR1 and CDR2 are MNHEY and SMNVEV (reference sequence). Trimming left V 4 bases short and J 1 base short, with 9 bases between. CDR3 loop: CASSSPRGTDTQYF. In nucleotides, the CDR3 is TGTGCCAGCAGTTCCCCAAGAGGCACAGATACGCAGTATTTT.

The chain uses TRBV11-3 and TRBJ2-7, with TRBD1 matching over 7 bases. This CDR3 is 15 amino acids long. Trimming took 4 bases from V and 0 from J; bases not matched to a gene: 6. Looked up from germline, CDR1 is SGHNT and CDR2 is YENEEA. The CDR3 DNA reads as TGTGCCAGCAGCTCCGCCGGGACAGCCTCCTACGAGCAGTACTTC. It is translated as CASSSAGTASYEQYF.

This clone occurred a few times. V gene TRBV11-2 combines with J gene TRBJ1-1; D is undetermined. Germline loops: CDR1 SGHAT, CDR2 FQNNGV. There are 13 residues in the CDR3. With 9 bases removed from V and 0 bases from J, the gap between germline ends came to 11 bases. The CDR3 nucleotides read TGTGCCAGTGGACGGACCATGAACACTGAAGCTTTCTTT. Translating gives CASGRTMNTEAFF. The variable domain in full, completed from reference TRBV11-2 and TRBJ1-1, reads EAGVAQSPRYKIIEKRQSVAFWCNPISGHATLYWYQQILGQGPKLLIQFQNNGVVDDSQLPKDRFSAERLKGVDSTLKIQPAKLEDSAVYLCASGRTMNTEAFFGQGTRLTVV.

CDR3 sequence (DNA): TGTGCCAGCAGCTTAATAGCGGGAGGTTCCTACAATGAGCAGTTCTTC. Its protein product is CASSLIAGGSYNEQFF. This sequence joins TRBV11-1 and TRBJ2-1, with 10 bases aligning to TRBD2. The V segment lost 2 bases and the J segment 1 base; nucleotides outside the gene matches: 2. The CDR3 has 16 residues. The germline CDR1 and CDR2 sequences are SGHAT and FQDESV (reference sequence). The whole variable domain, filled in from reference TRBV11-1 and TRBJ2-1, reads EAEVAQSPRYKITEKSQAVAFWCDPISGHATLYWYRQILGQGPELLVQFQDESVVDDSQLPKDRFSAERLKGVDSTLKIQPAELGDSAMYLCASSLIAGGSYNEQFFGPGTRLTVL.

The chain employs TRBV5-1 and TRBJ2-4; 7 bases line up with TRBD1. Germline values: CDR1 SGHRS, CDR2 YFSETQ. J was trimmed by 6 bases and V by 1 base; bases with no gene match: 13. There are 17 residues in the CDR3. CDR3 sequence reads: CASSLIGGQAVSNIQYF. The CDR3 nucleotides are TGCGCCAGCAGCTTGATCGGCGGACAGGCCGTCTCAAACATTCAGTACTTC.

The chain couples TRBV12-3 or TRBV12-4 to TRBJ1-1; D is uncertain. CDR3 length: 13 residues. Trimming took 6 bases from V and 0 from J, leaving 8 bases between them. Here the CDR3 reads CASRGTVNTEAFF. The CDR3 DNA reads TGTGCCAGCAGAGGCACAGTGAACACTGAAGCTTTCTTT.

V is TRBV4-3 and J is TRBJ1-1; 10 bases line up with TRBD1. The CDR3 is 16 amino acids. Trimming took 3 bases from V and 1 from J; bases not matched to a gene: 5. Germline CDR1 and CDR2: LGHNA and YSLEER. The CDR3 loop reads CASSHRQGAGNTEAFF. CDR3 DNA sequence: TGCGCCAGCAGCCACCGACAGGGGGCGGGGAACACTGAAGCTTTCTTT.

The chain joins TRBV19 to TRBJ2-1; 11 bases align to TRBD2. Germline V gives CDR1 LNHDA, CDR2 SQIVND (reference sequence). The J segment lost 8 bases and the V segment lost 6 bases, leaving 9 bases of the junction unmatched. This CDR3 spans 15 amino acids. In DNA, the CDR3 is TGTGCCAGTAGGGGTACTAGCGGGAGCAGCCATGAGCAGTTCTTC. Translating it yields CASRGTSGSSHEQFF.

The V call is TRBV30, the J call TRBJ1-3; TRBD1 agrees at 9 bases. This CDR3 region has 16 residues. After removal of 0 bases from V and 2 bases from J, the junction contained 5 bases not matched to a gene. Germline V gives CDR1 GTSNPN, CDR2 SVGIG (reference sequence). The CDR3 here is CAWSVPRTGAGNTIYF. CDR3 DNA sequence: TGTGCCTGGAGTGTACCTAGGACAGGGGCTGGAAACACCATATATTTT.

This sequence joins TRBV20-1 and TRBJ1-1, with 7 bases identical to TRBD1. The V segment lost 6 bases and the J segment 5 bases; nucleotides outside the gene matches: 3. The CDR3 covers 11 residues. CDR1 DFQATT and CDR2 SNEGSKA come from the germline V gene (reference sequence). CDR3 loop: CSAAGGTEAFF. The CDR3 nucleotides read TGCAGTGCCGCAGGGGGGACTGAAGCTTTCTTT.

This sequence joins TRBV12-3 or TRBV12-4 and TRBJ2-7; D ambiguous. Trimming pared 5 bases from V and 7 bases from J, leaving 15 bases between. The CDR3 consists of 13 residues. The CDR3 is CASSLGPLTEQYF. Here the CDR3 DNA reads TGTGCCAGCAGTCTTGGACCCCTTACGGAGCAGTACTTC.

The chain joins TRBV7-9 to TRBJ2-3, with 16 bases that match TRBD2. From germline, CDR1 is SEHNR and CDR2 FQNEAQ (reference sequence). V shed 4 bases and J 0 bases; nucleotides not matched to a gene: 7. The CDR3 is 19 residues long. The CDR3 spells CASSSGLAGGPASTDTQYF. DNA of the CDR3: TGTGCCAGCAGCTCGGGACTAGCGGGAGGGCCCGCTAGCACAGATACGCAGTATTTT.

The V call is TRBV28, the J call TRBJ1-5, with D possibly TRBD1 on 6 matching bases. The CDR3 covers 13 residues. Between the trimmed V and J ends, which lost 8 bases and 2 bases, there was a span of 10 bases. CDR1 is MDHEN and CDR2 is SYDVKM in the germline V gene. CDR3 region: CASGRGGNQPQHF. CDR3 coding DNA: TGTGCCAGCGGCAGGGGAGGCAATCAGCCCCAGCATTTT.

Details on this clone: Different DNA sequences within this sample yield the same CDR3. The gene calls are TRBV11-3 and TRBJ2-7, with 8 nucleotides matching TRBD2. V gave up 2 bases and J gave up 3 bases; unmatched junction bases: 3. This CDR3 region has 14 residues. CDR1 is SGHNT, CDR2 YENEEA, per germline. The CDR3 nucleotides are TGTGCCAGCAGCTTACTAGCGGGTGGCTACGAGCAGTACTTC. Translation: CASSLLAGGYEQYF.

The V and J genes are TRBV7-2 and TRBJ2-6; 12 nucleotides match TRBD2. The CDR3 is 17 residues long. CDR1 SGHTA and CDR2 FQGNSA come from the germline V gene. After removal of 3 bases from V and 4 bases from J, the junction contained 4 bases not matched to a gene. The CDR3 sequence: CASSFLAGGAGANVLTF. As DNA, the CDR3 is TGTGCCAGCAGCTTCCTAGCGGGAGGGGCAGGGGCCAACGTCCTGACTTTC. Together with reference TRBV7-2 and TRBJ2-6, the CDR3 gives the full variable domain: GAGVSQSPSNKVTEKGKDVELRCDPISGHTALYWYRQSLGQGLEFLIYFQGNSAPDKSGLPSDRFSAERTGGSVSTLTIQRTQQEDSAVYLCASSFLAGGAGANVLTFGAGSRLTVL.

This clone was counted once. J is TRBJ1-1 and V is TRBV27; no clear D. Trimming shortened V by 2 bases and J by 4 bases, and 8 bases separated the two germline ends. Germline V lookup: CDR1 MNHEY, CDR2 SMNVEV (reference sequence). The CDR3 is 13 amino acids. CDR3 region: CASSLGGSTEAFF. CDR3 nucleotide sequence: TGTGCCAGCAGTTTAGGAGGGAGCACTGAAGCTTTCTTT.

The rearrangement uses TRBV6-5 and TRBJ2-5; 11 bases fit TRBD1. This CDR3 is 15 amino acids long. From germline, CDR1 is MNHEY and CDR2 SVGAGI. Germline trimming cut 7 bases from V and 5 bases from J; bases unmatched to any gene: 9. CDR3 bases: TGTGCCAGCACCAGGGACAGGGGGTTCCGCGAGACCCAGTACTTC. It encodes CASTRDRGFRETQYF.

The chain employs TRBV6-5 and TRBJ1-2, with D unresolved. Germline loops: CDR1 MNHEY, CDR2 SVGAGI. V was clipped by 4 bases and J by 7 bases, with 16 bases between them. CDR3 size: 14 residues. CDR3 sequence (DNA): TGTGCCAGCAGTTCCCCCGGGCCTGGAGGTGGCTACACCTTC. Its translation: CASSSPGPGGGYTF.

This chain links TRBV28 with TRBJ2-2, with a possible D match to TRBD1 (6 bases). The germline CDR1 and CDR2 sequences are MDHEN and SYDVKM. The V end was cut by 6 bases, the J end by 1 base, with 9 bases between. This CDR3 has 14 residues. Here the CDR3 DNA reads TGTGCCAGCAGAAAGACAGGGAACACCGGGGAGCTGTTTTTT. This sequence encodes CASRKTGNTGELFF.

V is TRBV4-2 and J is TRBJ2-1, with 14 nucleotides matching TRBD2. The V segment lost 5 bases and the J segment 12 bases; nucleotides outside the gene matches: 12. Germline assignment: CDR1 LGHNA and CDR2 YNFKEQ. The CDR3 totals 16 residues. CDR3 DNA sequence: TGTGCCAGCAGCGTTCTCGGGACTAGCGGGAGTCTTGGGCAGTTCTTC. Translation gives CASSVLGTSGSLGQFF.

The rearrangement links TRBV9 to TRBJ1-6; D unclear. V was cut by 0 bases and J by 9 bases, with 10 bases left in between. CDR1 is SGDLS and CDR2 is YYNGEE in the germline V gene. There are 14 residues in the CDR3. The CDR3 bases are TGTGCCAGCAGCGTAGTCGGGTTAGGTTCACCCCTCCACTTT. The encoded protein is CASSVVGLGSPLHF.

This rearrangement joins TRBV4-2 to TRBJ2-7; 12 nucleotides agree with TRBD2. Losses at the gene ends were 2 bases for V and 6 bases for J; bases not matched to a gene: 5. Germline V gene sequence: CDR1 LGHNA, CDR2 YNFKEQ. This CDR3 has 15 amino acids. This chain's CDR3 is CASSQSPSGRGEQYF. CDR3 bases: TGTGCCAGCAGCCAATCCCCTAGCGGGAGGGGCGAGCAGTACTTC.

This chain uses TRBV15 with TRBJ2-3; D might be TRBD1 or TRBD2, each matching 6 bases. Per the germline V gene, CDR1 is LNHNV and CDR2 is YYDKDF (reference sequence). Trimming stripped 3 bases from V and 6 bases from J, with 13 bases between. The CDR3 is 14 residues long. CDR3 protein: CATSSGSGQDTQYF. In DNA, the CDR3 is TGTGCCACCAGCAGCGGTAGCGGACAGGATACGCAGTATTTT.